This T cell receptor (beta chain) derives from a study of shared clonotypes between healthy human individuals. Study-wide context: Three CD4 naive, three CD4 memory, two CD8 naive and one CD8 memory plate were used per donor.

Data came from immunoSEQ multiplex PCR; TCRdb stores just in-frame clones and leaves some out. The sample lists about 2.4 million clones, roughly 93% seen once, with 0.36% in the top ten. Donors included only healthy HIV-negative adults lacking recent acute infections or vaccinations. From CD4+ cells came CD45RA+ naive and CD45RA-negative memory subsets. The V end was cut by 2 bases, the J end by 5 bases, with 21 bases between. Germline V gene lookup returns CDR1 KGHSH and CDR2 LQKENI. CDR3 size: 17 residues. This clone was observed once. The chain links TRBV18 to TRBJ1-1; D not resolved. The TCR comes from a man aged 18 to 29 in good health. Some clones in this sample may be carry-over from other donors' samples. Sequenced input: naive CD4+ T cells from PBMCs. Subset denoted: CD45RA+ positively selected. For the CDR3, the DNA is TGTGCCAGCTCACCATTGTCTTCGACACGGAGGATAACTGAAGCTTTCTTT. Residues: CASSPLSSTRRITEAFF.